The 27 T cell receptor beta chains presented below share a single source sample, sequenced in a study of memory CD4+ T cells and cytomegalovirus serostatus. Clones were sequenced by immunoSEQ multiplex PCR, and TCRdb holds only the in-frame ones, with some missing. The table records approximately 42,000 clones, approximately 80% of them present only once. The sort gate was single viable CD3+CD4+CD8-CD45RO+ cells for memory CD4+ T cells. Sequenced: memory CD4+ T cells from blood. These receptors were taken from an adult in good health and CMV-seronegative.

As for this clone: The germline gene is not matched at one end of the junction; a read error may be the cause. The V call is TRBV20-1, the J call TRBJ1-2; 7 bases match TRBD1. CDR3 length: 11 residues. The V gene's germline CDR1 is DFQATT and CDR2 SNEGSKA (reference sequence). The CDR3: CSARDRDSHFF. The CDR3 region has the DNA TGCAGTGCTAGAGATAGGGACAGCCACTTCTTC.

The DNA of the CDR3 is TGTGCCAGCAGCCTCGACACCGGGGAGCTGTTTTTT. This codes for CASSLDTGELFF. V and J are TRBV7-3 and TRBJ2-2, with unresolved D. The CDR3 is 12 amino acids. V was trimmed by 5 bases and J by 3 bases, leaving 4 bases between them. CDR1 is SGHTA, CDR2 FQGTGA, per germline.

The J gene is TRBJ2-3, the V gene TRBV2; perhaps TRBD1 as D (5 bases). Germline CDR1 SNHLY, CDR2 FYNNEI. This CDR3 has 17 residues. V was shortened by 6 bases and J by 0 bases, with 19 bases between the two germline ends. Written as DNA, the CDR3 is TGTGCCAGCAGCAGAATTGACTTGACAGCTAGCACAGATACGCAGTATTTT. Its protein product is CASSRIDLTASTDTQYF. Full variable domain (outside the CDR3, taken from reference TRBV2 and TRBJ2-3): EPEVTQTPSHQVTQMGQEVILRCVPISNHLYFYWYRQILGQKVEFLVSFYNNEISEKSEIFDDQFSVERPDGSNFTLKIRSTKLEDSAMYFCASSRIDLTASTDTQYFGPGTRLTVL.

The rearrangement uses TRBV2 and TRBJ1-2; D perhaps matches TRBD1 (5 bases). Germline loops: CDR1 SNHLY, CDR2 FYNNEI. The CDR3 runs to 15 residues. The V and J ends lost 3 bases and 1 base respectively, with 12 bases between them. CDR3 DNA sequence: TGTGCCAGCAGTGATATGGCAGGGATTAACTATGGCTACACCTTC. Protein: CASSDMAGINYGYTF.

The chain has TRBV28 and TRBJ2-5, with D maybe TRBD1 (6 bases). The CDR3 is 14 residues long. Trimming cost V 4 bases and J 1 base, with 10 bases left between them. Per germline, CDR1 MDHEN and CDR2 SYDVKM. The CDR3 sequence is CASSSQGPQETQYF. The CDR3 DNA reads as TGTGCCAGCAGTTCCCAGGGGCCCCAAGAGACCCAGTACTTC.

V usage is TRBV6-5 and J usage is TRBJ1-1; D remains unclear. Per the germline V gene, CDR1 is MNHEY and CDR2 is SVGAGI. The CDR3 is made up of 14 amino acids. The V end lost 6 bases, the J end lost 3 bases, and 14 bases lay between the germline ends. The CDR3 sequence: CASSRTGWHTEAFF. DNA for the CDR3: TGTGCCAGCAGCCGGACGGGGTGGCACACTGAAGCTTTCTTT.

V usage is TRBV6-5 and J usage is TRBJ1-6, with TRBD1 as a possible D gene (5 bases). This CDR3 is 14 amino acids long. Germline loops: CDR1 MNHEY, CDR2 SVGAGI. Between the trimmed V and J ends, which lost 0 bases and 13 bases, there was a span of 13 bases. CDR3 in amino acids: CASSYSIGGDPLHF. The CDR3 DNA is TGTGCCAGCAGTTACTCGATTGGAGGGGACCCCCTCCACTTT.

This clone was observed a single time. The V call is TRBV30, the J call TRBJ2-3; TRBD1 agrees at 7 bases. This CDR3 is built from 13 residues. From germline, CDR1 is GTSNPN and CDR2 SVGIG (reference sequence). Germline trimming cut 3 bases from V and 3 bases from J; bases unmatched to any gene: 3. The DNA for the CDR3 is TGTGCCTGGAGCGGGACAGAAACAGATACGCAGTATTTT. It translates to CAWSGTETDTQYF.

This clone was counted between two and nine times. V and J are TRBV2 and TRBJ2-3; D uncertain. The CDR3 length is 15 residues. Germline assignment: CDR1 SNHLY and CDR2 FYNNEI. Trimming took off 4 bases at V and 0 bases at J, with 11 bases between the two ends. The CDR3 spells CASSVEQPSTDTQYF. CDR3 nucleotide sequence: TGTGCCAGCAGTGTAGAGCAACCTAGCACAGATACGCAGTATTTT.

This chain uses TRBV5-1 with TRBJ2-7; tentative D call: TRBD1 (6 bases). Germline V gives CDR1 SGHRS, CDR2 YFSETQ. There are 14 residues in the CDR3. V lost 2 bases and J 0 bases, leaving 9 bases between the germline ends. The CDR3 DNA reads TGCGCCAGCAGCTTTGACAGGTCCTCCTACGAGCAGTACTTC. It codes for CASSFDRSSYEQYF. The variable domain in full, completed from reference TRBV5-1 and TRBJ2-7, reads KAGVTQTPRYLIKTRGQQVTLSCSPISGHRSVSWYQQTPGQGLQFLFEYFSETQRNKGNFPGRFSGRQFSNSRSEMNVSTLELGDSALYLCASSFDRSSYEQYFGPGTRLTVT.

The chain uses TRBV5-6 and TRBJ2-1, with D hard to call. Germline CDR1 SGHDT, CDR2 YYEEEE. The CDR3 is made up of 17 amino acids. V was cut by 0 bases and J by 0 bases, with 13 bases left in between. Written as DNA, the CDR3 is TGTGCCAGCAGCTTGGAGGTAGTCCTGAGCTCCTACAATGAGCAGTTCTTC. Translated: CASSLEVVLSSYNEQFF.

The rearrangement uses TRBV7-8 and TRBJ2-2; D ambiguous. The germline V and J ends were trimmed by 2 bases and 11 bases, with 18 bases remaining between them. The CDR3 totals 15 residues. The V gene's germline CDR1 is SGHVS and CDR2 FQNEAQ. Written as DNA, the CDR3 is TGTGCCAGCAGCTTACGCGGTACCAGTGGCGGTGAGCTGTTTTTT. Translation: CASSLRGTSGGELFF.

This clone ranks as medium-sized. The chain couples TRBV18 to TRBJ1-5; possible D gene TRBD1, 5 bases. Looked up from germline, CDR1 is KGHSH and CDR2 is LQKENI. This CDR3 contains 15 residues. Trimming cost V 4 bases and J 0 bases, with 10 bases left between them. Here the CDR3 reads CASSRTDNSNQPQHF. The CDR3 DNA follows: TGTGCCAGCTCACGCACGGACAATAGCAATCAGCCCCAGCATTTT.

The rearrangement uses TRBV7-9 and TRBJ2-3; the match to TRBD2 covers 12 bases. With 0 bases clipped from V and 3 bases from J, the junction kept 4 bases outside the gene matches. Per germline, CDR1 SEHNR and CDR2 FQNEAQ (reference sequence). This CDR3 is 17 amino acids long. DNA for the CDR3: TGTGCCAGCAGCTTAGCGGGCGGGACTAGCGGGACAGATACGCAGTATTTT. Amino acid sequence: CASSLAGGTSGTDTQYF.

This chain uses TRBV5-1 with TRBJ1-4; a possible D gene is TRBD1 (6 bases). Germline V lookup: CDR1 SGHRS, CDR2 YFSETQ. CDR3 size: 16 residues. Trimming removed 3 bases at V and 4 bases at J, with 16 bases between. DNA of the CDR3: TGCGCCAGCAGCTCCCGCGGACAGACCGTTAATGAAAAACTGTTTTTT. Amino acid sequence: CASSSRGQTVNEKLFF.

The CDR3 DNA sequence: TGTGCCACCCGGACCAGCGAGACCCAGTACTTC. Translated: CATRTSETQYF. The chain recombines TRBV10-3 with TRBJ2-5; unclear D gene. V lost 10 bases and J lost 5, with 11 bases in between. The CDR3 extends over 11 amino acids. CDR1 ENHRY and CDR2 SYGVKD come from the germline V gene.

This clone was seen a few times. The rearrangement uses TRBV7-2 and TRBJ2-3; 8 bases line up with TRBD2. Trimming cost V 5 bases and J 1 base; bases outside gene matches: 5. Germline CDR1 SGHTA, CDR2 FQGNSA. The CDR3 loop spans 15 amino acids. CDR3 protein: CASSHSGKGTDTQYF. The DNA for the CDR3 is TGTGCCAGCAGCCATAGCGGGAAAGGCACAGATACGCAGTATTTT. The variable domain in full, with the rest retrieved from reference TRBV7-2 and TRBJ2-3, is GAGVSQSPSNKVTEKGKDVELRCDPISGHTALYWYRQSLGQGLEFLIYFQGNSAPDKSGLPSDRFSAERTGGSVSTLTIQRTQQEDSAVYLCASSHSGKGTDTQYFGPGTRLTVL.

V gene TRBV15 combines with J gene TRBJ1-1; D remains unclear. The germline CDR1 and CDR2 sequences are LNHNV and YYDKDF (reference sequence). V was clipped by 5 bases and J by 3 bases, with 7 bases between them. The length of the CDR3 is 12 residues. The CDR3 protein is CATSPDYTEAFF. DNA for the CDR3: TGTGCCACCAGCCCTGATTACACTGAAGCTTTCTTT.

V usage is TRBV7-6 and J usage is TRBJ2-5; 11 bases fit TRBD2. The CDR3 runs 17 residues. The V gene end was trimmed by 0 bases and the J gene end by 5 bases; junction bases not matched to a gene: 8. The germline CDR1 and CDR2 sequences are SGHVS and FNYEAQ. The CDR3 region has the DNA TGTGCCAGCAGCTTAGCCGGCCTAGCGGGAGGTGGCGAGACCCAGTACTTC. Amino acid sequence: CASSLAGLAGGGETQYF.

The V call is TRBV12-5, the J call TRBJ2-7, with D uncertain. The CDR3 has 13 residues. CDR1 and CDR2 from the germline V gene are LGHNT and FRNRAP. V dropped 0 bases and J dropped 2 bases, with 5 bases sitting between them. The DNA of the CDR3 is TGTGCTAGTGGTTTGGTAGATCCCTACGAGCAGTACTTC. Translating it yields CASGLVDPYEQYF.

The CDR3 here is CAISELYPGQGSEQFF. CDR3 nucleotide sequence: TGTGCCATCAGTGAGCTTTACCCGGGACAGGGAAGTGAGCAGTTCTTC. The chain uses TRBV10-3 and TRBJ2-1; 9 positions agree with TRBD1. Losses at the gene ends were 2 bases for V and 9 bases for J; bases not matched to a gene: 11. The CDR3 is 16 amino acids. Germline CDR1 is ENHRY and CDR2 is SYGVKD.

This clone was found a few times. The rearrangement uses TRBV30 and TRBJ2-1; D is unclear. Germline CDR1 is GTSNPN and CDR2 is SVGIG (reference sequence). Between the trimmed V and J ends, which lost 5 bases and 0 bases, there was a span of 5 bases. This CDR3 has 12 amino acids. The CDR3 bases are TGTGCCTGGGGGTCCTCCTACAATGAGCAGTTCTTC. This gives the protein CAWGSSYNEQFF. Combining the CDR3 with reference TRBV30 and TRBJ2-1 gives the whole variable domain SQTIHQWPATLVQPVGSPLSLECTVEGTSNPNLYWYRQAAGRGLQLLFYSVGIGQISSEVPQNLSASRPQDRQFILSSKKLLLSDSGFYLCAWGSSYNEQFFGPGTRLTVL.

CDR3 protein: CASIRWENIQYF. The CDR3 DNA reads TGTGCCAGCATTCGGTGGGAAAACATTCAGTACTTC. This chain joins TRBV5-8 and TRBJ2-4, with D unclear. Trimming stripped 6 bases from V and 5 bases from J, with 9 bases between. Germline CDR1 is SGHTS and CDR2 is YDEGEE. This CDR3 is built from 12 residues.

The chain is built from TRBV7-2 and TRBJ1-2; 7 bases align to TRBD1. J was trimmed by 6 bases and V by 3 bases; bases with no gene match: 10. The CDR3 has 15 residues. Germline V gene lookup returns CDR1 SGHTA and CDR2 FQGNSA. DNA of the CDR3: TGTGCCAGCAGCTTCACCACAGGGGCCAGGGATGGCTACACCTTC. Residues: CASSFTTGARDGYTF.

The CDR3 protein is CASSLVANTGELFF. The DNA of the CDR3 is TGTGCCAGCAGCTTAGTGGCGAACACCGGGGAGCTGTTTTTT. This rearrangement joins TRBV7-3 to TRBJ2-2; D is unresolved. The ends were cut back, 2 bases at V and 0 bases at J, with 4 bases in the middle. The CDR3 loop spans 14 amino acids. Germline CDR1 SGHTA, CDR2 FQGTGA.

This clone was counted once. This chain joins TRBV28 and TRBJ2-1, with a tentative D call TRBD2 (5 bases). Per the germline V gene, CDR1 is MDHEN and CDR2 is SYDVKM. Trimming cost V 2 bases and J 6 bases, with 11 bases left between them. The CDR3 has 14 amino acids. This CDR3 is CASSLHRGSNEQFF. In DNA, the CDR3 is TGTGCCAGCAGTTTACACCGGGGAAGCAATGAGCAGTTCTTC.

The J gene is TRBJ2-7, the V gene TRBV5-1; D is ambiguous. The CDR3 extends over 14 amino acids. V was shortened by 0 bases and J by 7 bases, with 14 bases between the two germline ends. Germline values: CDR1 SGHRS, CDR2 YFSETQ. The CDR3 reads CASSLGRKVGEQYF. In DNA form, the CDR3 reads TGCGCCAGCAGCTTGGGCCGTAAGGTAGGGGAGCAGTACTTC.